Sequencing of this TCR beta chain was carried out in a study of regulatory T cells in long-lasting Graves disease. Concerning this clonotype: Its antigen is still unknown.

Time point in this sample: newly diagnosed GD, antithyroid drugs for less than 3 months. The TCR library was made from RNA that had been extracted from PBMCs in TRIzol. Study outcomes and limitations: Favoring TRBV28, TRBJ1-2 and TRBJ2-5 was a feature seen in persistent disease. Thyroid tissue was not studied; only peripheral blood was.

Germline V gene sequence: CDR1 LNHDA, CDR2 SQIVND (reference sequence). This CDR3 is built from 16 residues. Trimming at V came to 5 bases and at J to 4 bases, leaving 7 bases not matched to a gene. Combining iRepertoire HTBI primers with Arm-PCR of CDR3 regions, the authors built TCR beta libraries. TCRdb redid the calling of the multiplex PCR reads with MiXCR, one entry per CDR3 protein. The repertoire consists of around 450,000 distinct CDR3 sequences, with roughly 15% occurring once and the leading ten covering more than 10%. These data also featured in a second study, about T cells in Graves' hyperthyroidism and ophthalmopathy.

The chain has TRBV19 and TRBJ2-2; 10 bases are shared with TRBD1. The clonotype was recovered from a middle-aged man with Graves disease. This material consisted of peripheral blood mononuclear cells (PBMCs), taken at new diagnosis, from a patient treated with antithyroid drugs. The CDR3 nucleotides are TGTGCCAGTAGTCCACGGACAGGGGGAGTCACCGGGGAGCTGTTTTTT. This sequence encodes CASSPRTGGVTGELFF.